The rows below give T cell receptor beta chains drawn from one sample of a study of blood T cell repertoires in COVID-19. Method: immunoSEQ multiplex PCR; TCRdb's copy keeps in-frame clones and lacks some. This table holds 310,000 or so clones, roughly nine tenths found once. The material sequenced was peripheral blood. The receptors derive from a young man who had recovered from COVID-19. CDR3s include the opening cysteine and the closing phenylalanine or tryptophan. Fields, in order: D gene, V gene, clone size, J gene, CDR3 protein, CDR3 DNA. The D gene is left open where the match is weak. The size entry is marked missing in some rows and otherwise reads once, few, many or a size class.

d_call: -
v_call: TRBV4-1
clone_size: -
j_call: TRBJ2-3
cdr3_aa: CASSQDLTGSTDTQYF
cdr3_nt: TGCGCCAGCAGCCAAGACTTGACAGGTTCGACAGATACGCAGTATTTT

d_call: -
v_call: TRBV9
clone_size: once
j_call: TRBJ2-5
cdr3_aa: CASSVEVGGGQETQYF
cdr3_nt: TGTGCCAGCAGCGTAGAGGTGGGAGGAGGCCAAGAGACCCAGTACTTC

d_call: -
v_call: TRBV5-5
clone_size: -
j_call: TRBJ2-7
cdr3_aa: CASSSGLLYEQYF
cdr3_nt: TGTGCCAGCAGCTCGGGACTCCTCTACGAGCAGTACTTC

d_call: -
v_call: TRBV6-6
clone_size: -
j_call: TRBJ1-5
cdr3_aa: CATSTGFGPQHF
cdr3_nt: TGTGCCACATCTACAGGGTTTGGGCCCCAGCATTTT

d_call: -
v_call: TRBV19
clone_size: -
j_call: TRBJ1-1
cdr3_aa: CASTHSAQRTEAFF
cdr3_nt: TGTGCCAGTACTCATTCGGCCCAGAGGACTGAAGCTTTCTTT

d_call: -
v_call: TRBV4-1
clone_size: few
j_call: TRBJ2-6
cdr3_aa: CASSQALAGSGANVLTF
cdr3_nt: TGCGCCAGCAGCCAAGCTCTGGCGGGGTCTGGGGCCAACGTCCTGACTTTC

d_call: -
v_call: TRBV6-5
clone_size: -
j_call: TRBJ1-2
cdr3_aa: CASSYQGRSNGYTF
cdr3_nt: TGTGCCAGCAGTTACCAGGGGCGTAGCAATGGCTACACCTTC

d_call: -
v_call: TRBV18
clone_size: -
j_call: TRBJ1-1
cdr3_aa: CASSPPGGVNTEAFF
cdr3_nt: TGTGCCAGCTCACCACCCGGGGGGGTGAACACTGAAGCTTTCTTT

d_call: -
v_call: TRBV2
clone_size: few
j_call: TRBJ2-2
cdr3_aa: CASSVTGSNTGELFF
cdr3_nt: TGTGCCAGCAGTGTTACAGGTTCGAACACCGGGGAGCTGTTTTTT

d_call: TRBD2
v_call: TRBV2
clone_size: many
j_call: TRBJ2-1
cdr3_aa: CASSERASGSYNEQFF
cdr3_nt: TGTGCCAGCAGTGAACGGGCTAGCGGCTCCTACAATGAGCAGTTCTTC

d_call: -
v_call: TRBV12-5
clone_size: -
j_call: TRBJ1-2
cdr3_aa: CASGLDRVGPITF
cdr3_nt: TGTGCTAGTGGTTTGGACAGGGTCGGCCCCATCACCTTC